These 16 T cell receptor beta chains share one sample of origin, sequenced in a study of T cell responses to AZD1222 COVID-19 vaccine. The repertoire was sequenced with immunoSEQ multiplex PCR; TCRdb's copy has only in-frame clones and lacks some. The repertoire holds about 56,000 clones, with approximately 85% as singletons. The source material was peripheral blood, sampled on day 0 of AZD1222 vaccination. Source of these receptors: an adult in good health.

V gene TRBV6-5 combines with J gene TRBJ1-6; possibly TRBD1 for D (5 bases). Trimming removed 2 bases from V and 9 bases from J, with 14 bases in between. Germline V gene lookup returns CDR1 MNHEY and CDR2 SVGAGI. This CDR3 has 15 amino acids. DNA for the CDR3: TGTGCCAGCAGTTACACGGTCGGAGGGACTTCACCCCTCCACTTT. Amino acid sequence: CASSYTVGGTSPLHF.

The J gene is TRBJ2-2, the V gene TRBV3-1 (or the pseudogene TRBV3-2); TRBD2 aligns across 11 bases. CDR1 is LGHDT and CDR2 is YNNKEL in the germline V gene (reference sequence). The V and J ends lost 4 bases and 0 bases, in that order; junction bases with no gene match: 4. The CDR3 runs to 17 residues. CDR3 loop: CASSRTSGYANTGELFF. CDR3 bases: TGTGCCAGCAGCCGGACTAGCGGGTACGCGAACACCGGGGAGCTGTTTTTT.

Here the CDR3 reads CASSLGASGTDTQYF. For the CDR3, the DNA is TGCGCCAGCAGCTTGGGAGCTAGCGGCACAGATACGCAGTATTTT. The chain couples TRBV5-1 to TRBJ2-3, with a tentative D call TRBD2 (6 bases). This CDR3 is built from 15 residues. Germline values: CDR1 SGHRS, CDR2 YFSETQ. Trimming took 0 bases from V and 1 from J, leaving 9 bases between them.

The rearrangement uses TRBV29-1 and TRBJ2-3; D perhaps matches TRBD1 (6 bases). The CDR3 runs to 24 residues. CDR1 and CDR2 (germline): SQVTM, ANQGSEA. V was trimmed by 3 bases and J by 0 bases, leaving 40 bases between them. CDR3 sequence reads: CSVDKFEYGPTSEITGLSTDTQYF. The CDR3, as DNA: TGCAGCGTTGATAAATTTGAGTATGGGCCTACTTCAGAGATAACAGGGCTTAGCACAGATACGCAGTATTTT.

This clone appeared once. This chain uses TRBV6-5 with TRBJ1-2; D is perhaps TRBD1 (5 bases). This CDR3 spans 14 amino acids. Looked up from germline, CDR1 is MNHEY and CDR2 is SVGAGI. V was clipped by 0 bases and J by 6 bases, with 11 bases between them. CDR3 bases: TGTGCCAGCAGTTACTCGAGGGGCGGGGATGGCTACACCTTC. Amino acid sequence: CASSYSRGGDGYTF.

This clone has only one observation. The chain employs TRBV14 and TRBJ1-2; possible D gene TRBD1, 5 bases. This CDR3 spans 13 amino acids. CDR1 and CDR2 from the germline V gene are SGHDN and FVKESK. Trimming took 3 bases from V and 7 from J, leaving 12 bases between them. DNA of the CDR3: TGTGCCAGCAGCCAGGTTGTAGGGGCTGGCTACACCTTC. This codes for CASSQVVGAGYTF.

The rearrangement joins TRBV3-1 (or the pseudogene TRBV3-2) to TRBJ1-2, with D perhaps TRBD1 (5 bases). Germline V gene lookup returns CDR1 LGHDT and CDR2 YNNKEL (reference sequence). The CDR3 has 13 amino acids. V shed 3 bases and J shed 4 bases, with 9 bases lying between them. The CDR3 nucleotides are TGTGCCAGCAGCCATGGCCAGGGCTATGGCTACACCTTC. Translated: CASSHGQGYGYTF.

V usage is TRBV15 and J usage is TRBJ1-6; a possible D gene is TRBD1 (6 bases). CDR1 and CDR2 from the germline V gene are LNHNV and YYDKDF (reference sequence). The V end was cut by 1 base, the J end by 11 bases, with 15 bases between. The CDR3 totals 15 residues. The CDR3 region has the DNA TGTGCCACCAGCAGAGGGGGGCCCGGGTTGCCACCCCTCCACTTT. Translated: CATSRGGPGLPPLHF.

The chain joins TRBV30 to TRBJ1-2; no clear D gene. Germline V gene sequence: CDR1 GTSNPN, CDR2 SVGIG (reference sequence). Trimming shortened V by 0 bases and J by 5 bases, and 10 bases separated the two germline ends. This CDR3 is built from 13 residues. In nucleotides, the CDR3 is TGTGCCTGGAGTGTACGTCCGGGATATGGCTACACCTTC. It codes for CAWSVRPGYGYTF.

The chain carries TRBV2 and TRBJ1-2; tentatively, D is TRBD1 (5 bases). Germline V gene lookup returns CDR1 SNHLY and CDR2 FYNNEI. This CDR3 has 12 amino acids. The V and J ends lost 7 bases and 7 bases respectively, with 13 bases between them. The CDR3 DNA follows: TGTGCCAGCACTGGGGGGGGTAGTGGCTACACCTTC. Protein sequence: CASTGGGSGYTF.

The CDR3 DNA sequence: TGTGCCAGTAGTGTCAGGACCTTTTATAGCAATCAGCCCCAGCATTTT. Residues: CASSVRTFYSNQPQHF. V and J are TRBV19 and TRBJ1-5; D is unclear. The V end lost 5 bases, the J end lost 0 bases, and 14 bases lay between the germline ends. Per the germline V gene, CDR1 is LNHDA and CDR2 is SQIVND (reference sequence). The CDR3 is made up of 16 amino acids. Full variable domain (remainder filled in from reference TRBV19 and TRBJ1-5): DGGITQSPKYLFRKEGQNVTLSCEQNLNHDAMYWYRQDPGQGLRLIYYSQIVNDFQKGDIAEGYSVSREKKESFPLTVTSAQKNPTAFYLCASSVRTFYSNQPQHFGDGTRLSIL.

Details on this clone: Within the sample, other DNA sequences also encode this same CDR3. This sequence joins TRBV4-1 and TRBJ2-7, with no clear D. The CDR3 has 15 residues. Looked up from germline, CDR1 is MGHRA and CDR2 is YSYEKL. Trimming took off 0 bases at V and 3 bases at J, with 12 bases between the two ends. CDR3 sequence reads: CASSQDGTDFYEQYF. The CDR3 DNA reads TGCGCCAGCAGCCAAGATGGTACAGATTTCTACGAGCAGTACTTC.

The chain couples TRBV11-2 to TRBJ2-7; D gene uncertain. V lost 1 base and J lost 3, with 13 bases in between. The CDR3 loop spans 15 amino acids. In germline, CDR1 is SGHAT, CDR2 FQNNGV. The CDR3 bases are TGTGCCAGCAGCTTAGTGGGGTCCGCAAACTACGAGCAGTACTTC. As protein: CASSLVGSANYEQYF.

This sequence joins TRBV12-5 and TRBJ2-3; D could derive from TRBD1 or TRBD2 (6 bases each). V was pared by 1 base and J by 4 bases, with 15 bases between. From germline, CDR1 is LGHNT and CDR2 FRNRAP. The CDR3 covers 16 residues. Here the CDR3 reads CASGLGLTRGADTQYF. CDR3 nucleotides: TGTGCTAGTGGTTTGGGCCTGACTAGGGGGGCAGATACGCAGTATTTT.

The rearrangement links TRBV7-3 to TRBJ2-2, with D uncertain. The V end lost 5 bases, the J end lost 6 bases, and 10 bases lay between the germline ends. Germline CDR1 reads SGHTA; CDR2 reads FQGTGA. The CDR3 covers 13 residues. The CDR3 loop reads CASSQGHAGELFF. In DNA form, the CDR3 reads TGTGCCAGCAGCCAAGGTCACGCCGGGGAGCTGTTTTTT.

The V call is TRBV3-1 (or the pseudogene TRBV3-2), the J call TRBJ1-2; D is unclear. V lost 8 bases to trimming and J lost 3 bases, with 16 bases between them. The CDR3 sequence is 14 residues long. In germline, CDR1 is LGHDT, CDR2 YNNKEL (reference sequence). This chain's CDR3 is CASHQGSSDYGYTF. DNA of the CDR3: TGTGCCAGCCATCAAGGGTCGTCGGACTATGGCTACACCTTC.